Ten or more counts support the clone carrying this T cell receptor (beta chain). These data are taken from a study of neurological immune-mediated disorders. The team produced cDNA through 5'RACE using 10-nucleotide random UMIs. TCRdb independently ran MiXCR on the 5' RACE reads; one entry per CDR3 protein. Of about 29,000 distinct CDR3 sequences in the sample, less than 15% were seen once. V trimming: 0 bases; J trimming: 5 bases; junction bases outside the gene matches: 11. The V gene's germline CDR1 is SEHNR and CDR2 FQNEAQ (reference sequence). This CDR3 comprises 17 residues. The sample consisted of PBMCs. The clonotype originates from a man in his sixties in good health. J is TRBJ2-5 and V is TRBV7-9, with 8 bases aligning to TRBD2. CDR3 bases: TGTGCCAGCAGCTTAGCGTTGGCGCTAGCGGGCCGCGAGACCCAGTACTTC. It yields the protein CASSLALALAGRETQYF.